The 18 T cell receptor beta chains below all came from one sample that was sequenced in a study of CD8+CD57+ T cells in acquired aplastic anemia. The use of genomic DNA as template underpinned the TCR beta VDJ and CDR3 profiling. TCRdb re-analysed the reads in MiXCR, keeping a single row per CDR3 protein. In the table there are about 270,000 distinct CDR3 sequences, roughly three fifths of which are singletons. Sequencing was carried out using sorted CD4+, CD8+, or CD8+CD57+ T cells (not recorded which) from PBMCs. The source of these receptors is a human donor with severe aplastic anemia or a healthy control (not recorded which).

On this clonotype itself: A much bigger clone sits one base away, suggesting this may be a read error. V usage is TRBV5-6 and J usage is TRBJ2-3; D may be TRBD2 (6 bases). V was pared by 2 bases and J by 5 bases, with 15 bases between. Germline CDR1 and CDR2: SGHDT and YYEEEE. CDR3 size: 15 residues. CDR3 DNA sequence: TGTGCCAGCAGCTTTCCGGAGGGCGGGATAGATACGCAGTATTTT. The encoded protein is CASSFPEGGIDTQYF.

The chain combines TRBV2 with TRBJ1-1, with 9 bases identical to TRBD1. Germline CDR1 SNHLY, CDR2 FYNNEI. This CDR3 region has 16 residues. The V segment lost 5 bases and the J segment 5 bases; nucleotides outside the gene matches: 12. CDR3 DNA: TGTGCCAGCAGTCCCAACCTAAATGGACAGGGGACTGAAGCTTTCTTT. The encoded protein is CASSPNLNGQGTEAFF.

V gene TRBV7-3 combines with J gene TRBJ2-3; TRBD2 agrees at 8 bases. Trimming at V came to 5 bases and at J to 5 bases, leaving 9 bases not matched to a gene. CDR3 length: 15 amino acids. The germline V gene encodes CDR1 SGHTA and CDR2 FQGTGA. This CDR3 reads CASSRRAGAQDTQYF. The CDR3 DNA reads TGTGCCAGCAGCAGGCGAGCGGGGGCCCAAGATACGCAGTATTTT.

This clonotype occurred a few times. The chain carries TRBV30 and TRBJ2-2; D remains ambiguous. CDR1 and CDR2 (germline): GTSNPN, SVGIG (reference sequence). The V gene lost 8 bases and the J gene lost 5 bases, with 6 bases spanning the gap. This CDR3 has 10 amino acids. CDR3 DNA: TGTGCCGGGCATACCGGGGAGCTGTTTTTT. As protein: CAGHTGELFF. The whole variable domain, remainder taken from reference TRBV30 and TRBJ2-2, is SQTIHQWPATLVQPVGSPLSLECTVEGTSNPNLYWYRQAAGRGLQLLFYSVGIGQISSEVPQNLSASRPQDRQFILSSKKLLLSDSGFYLCAGHTGELFFGEGSRLTVL.

The chain carries TRBV19 and TRBJ1-1; D unresolved. V was clipped by 0 bases and J by 4 bases, with 12 bases between them. CDR3 length: 15 residues. The V gene's germline CDR1 is LNHDA and CDR2 SQIVND (reference sequence). The CDR3 bases are TGTGCCAGTAGTATAGATTCTCGAGGCGGCACTGAAGCTTTCTTT. Its protein product is CASSIDSRGGTEAFF.

The rearrangement joins TRBV10-1 to TRBJ1-2; D gene unclear. Germline CDR1 and CDR2: WNHNN and SYGVQD (reference sequence). The CDR3 sequence is 13 residues long. Trimming stripped 0 bases from V and 9 bases from J, with 11 bases between. CDR3 sequence reads: CASSESQAASYTF. As DNA, the CDR3 is TGCGCCAGCAGTGAGTCGCAGGCGGCAAGCTACACCTTC.

This chain links TRBV20-1 with TRBJ2-7, with D maybe TRBD2 (6 bases). Trimming took off 6 bases at V and 8 bases at J, with 23 bases between the two ends. Germline CDR1 DFQATT, CDR2 SNEGSKA (reference sequence). CDR3 length equals 14 residues. The DNA of the CDR3 is TGCAGTGCCCCTTCCCTAGCGAGCCTTACGAAGCAGTACTTC. The encoded protein is CSAPSLASLTKQYF.

This chain uses TRBV12-3 or TRBV12-4 with TRBJ1-4; no definite D call. CDR3 length: 14 residues. Trimming removed 4 bases at V and 5 bases at J, with 11 bases between. CDR3 in DNA: TGTGCCAGCAGTTCGGAAGAACCGAATGAAAAACTGTTTTTT. It codes for CASSSEEPNEKLFF.

This clonotype was counted only a few times. CDR3 protein: CSAGPSAATDTQYF. As DNA, the CDR3 is TGCAGCGCAGGACCATCCGCCGCCACAGATACGCAGTATTTT. This chain links TRBV29-1 with TRBJ2-3; D remains unclear. Trimming took 7 bases from V and 2 from J, leaving 16 bases between them. The germline V gene has CDR1 SQVTM and CDR2 ANQGSEA. The CDR3 extends over 14 amino acids.

In this sample, this clonotype turned up a few times. V and J are TRBV7-6 and TRBJ2-5; TRBD1 agrees at 9 bases. Germline loops: CDR1 SGHVS, CDR2 FNYEAQ. This CDR3 has 14 residues. J lost 4 bases, V lost 5 bases, and 5 bases had no gene match. CDR3: CASSRQGEGETQYF. In nucleotides, the CDR3 is TGTGCCAGCAGCCGACAGGGGGAAGGAGAGACCCAGTACTTC.

This clonotype was observed at least ten times. This chain uses TRBV7-8 with TRBJ2-7; D is perhaps TRBD1 or TRBD2 (5 bases each). Germline CDR1 reads SGHVS; CDR2 reads FQNEAQ. Between the trimmed V and J ends, which lost 1 base and 3 bases, there was a span of 13 bases. This CDR3 has 15 residues. The CDR3: CASSLEGRPGYEQYF. CDR3 DNA sequence: TGTGCCAGCAGCTTAGAGGGGAGACCAGGCTACGAGCAGTACTTC.

This clonotype was observed at least ten times. The V call is TRBV12-3 or TRBV12-4, the J call TRBJ2-7; maybe TRBD1 (5 bases). The CDR3 sequence is 12 residues long. Trimming left V 0 bases short and J 12 bases short, with 12 bases between. The chain's CDR3 is CASSLAGQGGYF. Here the CDR3 DNA reads TGTGCCAGCAGTTTAGCGGGCCAGGGTGGGTACTTC.

The chain has TRBV5-1 and TRBJ1-3, with a weak D call TRBD1 (6 bases). Germline V gene sequence: CDR1 SGHRS, CDR2 YFSETQ. Deletions cut 0 bases from V and 7 bases from J, with 11 bases between. This CDR3 contains 14 residues. In DNA, the CDR3 is TGCGCCAGCAGCTTGGGGCGGCAGGGGAACACCATATATTTT. Its protein product is CASSLGRQGNTIYF.

A remark on this clonotype: A much larger clonotype is one base distant, so this may be a read error. This rearrangement joins TRBV11-2 to TRBJ1-3; no firm D call. There are 14 residues in the CDR3. Germline lookup yields CDR1 SGHAT and CDR2 FQNNGV. The CDR3 region is CASSLDRSGNAIYF. The CDR3 DNA sequence: TGTGCCAGCAGCTTAGATAGATCTGGAAACGCCATATATTTT.

This clonotype appeared many times. The CDR3 is CASSPLGHSYEQYF. The CDR3 coding sequence is TGCGCCAGCAGCCCCCTTGGCCACTCCTACGAGCAGTACTTC. The chain couples TRBV5-1 to TRBJ2-7; D is unresolved. Germline V gene data show CDR1 as SGHRS and CDR2 as YFSETQ. V was shortened by 4 bases and J by 0 bases, with 11 bases between the two germline ends. There are 14 residues in the CDR3. Variable domain in full (rest from reference TRBV5-1 and TRBJ2-7): KAGVTQTPRYLIKTRGQQVTLSCSPISGHRSVSWYQQTPGQGLQFLFEYFSETQRNKGNFPGRFSGRQFSNSRSEMNVSTLELGDSALYLCASSPLGHSYEQYFGPGTRLTVT.

Ten or more counts support this clonotype. The chain links TRBV2 to TRBJ1-5; D may be TRBD1 (5 bases). CDR1 and CDR2 (germline): SNHLY, FYNNEI. The CDR3 loop spans 13 amino acids. Deletions cut 5 bases from V and 7 bases from J, with 12 bases between. The CDR3 nucleotides read TGTGCCAGCAGTATGGGGGTAACCCAGCCCCAGCATTTT. This encodes CASSMGVTQPQHF.

This rearrangement joins TRBV10-3 to TRBJ2-3, with unresolved D. Germline V gives CDR1 ENHRY, CDR2 SYGVKD. Trimming removed 0 bases at V and 6 bases at J, with 4 bases between. The length of the CDR3 is 12 residues. The CDR3 nucleotides read TGTGCCATCAGTGAGTCGCGGGATACGCAGTATTTT. It yields the protein CAISESRDTQYF.

CDR3 sequence reads: CASRPDRGQRGYTF. The CDR3 region has the DNA TGTGCCAGTAGGCCAGACAGGGGGCAGCGTGGCTACACCTTC. V and J are TRBV19 and TRBJ1-2; TRBD1 matches at 10 bases. Per germline, CDR1 LNHDA and CDR2 SQIVND (reference sequence). Trimming removed 6 bases from V and 7 bases from J; junction bases left unmatched: 8. The CDR3 has 14 amino acids.